Below are 9 T cell receptor beta chains sequenced from a single sample in a study of blood T cells in healthy people across ages. It was with a sample-barcoded 5' primer and a J-beta primer mix that a second PCR of about 7 to 12 cycles was run. In TCRdb, the 5' RACE reads were re-called with MiXCR into one record per CDR3 protein. This repertoire shows 760,000 or so distinct CDR3 sequences, 20% to 25% found once; its top ten account for 9.4%. These records were also assigned to another study, of T cells of mothers and their children.

The sequencing sample was made of blood. Every receptor here comes from a boy under 18 in good health.

The chain employs TRBV10-3 and TRBJ1-2; 9 bases are shared with TRBD1. CDR3 length equals 13 residues. V lost 4 bases and J lost 8; bases outside the gene matches: 5. Germline CDR1 reads ENHRY; CDR2 reads SYGVKD. The CDR3: CAISGGTGNGYTF. CDR3 DNA: TGTGCCATCAGTGGAGGGACAGGGAACGGCTACACCTTC.

This clonotype was picked up a small number of times. The CDR3 bases are TGTGCCAGCAGCTTAGGAGGGGCGGACGGGGAGAAGAATTCACCCCTCCACTTT. This sequence encodes CASSLGGADGEKNSPLHF. This rearrangement joins TRBV7-6 to TRBJ1-6; D is possibly TRBD1 (5 bases). Looked up from germline, CDR1 is SGHVS and CDR2 is FNYEAQ. This CDR3 spans 18 amino acids. Trimming left V 1 base short and J 7 bases short, with 20 bases between.

This chain joins TRBV5-5 and TRBJ2-2, with TRBD1 identical over 8 bases. The CDR3 runs to 13 residues. The germline CDR1 and CDR2 sequences are SGHKS and YYEKEE (reference sequence). V was clipped by 3 bases and J by 6 bases; unmatched bases: 1. CDR3 sequence reads: CASSSDRAGELFF. The CDR3 DNA sequence: TGTGCCAGCAGCTCGGACAGGGCCGGGGAGCTGTTTTTT. The entire variable domain, with the rest obtained from reference TRBV5-5 and TRBJ2-2, is as follows: DAGVTQSPTHLIKTRGQQVTLRCSPISGHKSVSWYQQVLGQGPQFIFQYYEKEERGRGNFPDRFSARQFPNYSSELNVNALLLGDSALYLCASSSDRAGELFFGEGSRLTVL.

Concerning this clonotype: The conserved closing phenylalanine or tryptophan is absent in this CDR3, likely reflecting a read error. The rearrangement links TRBV6-2 or TRBV6-3 to TRBJ2-5; TRBD1 aligns across 10 bases. The J call may be faulty, since TRBJ2-7 better matches the DNA end. The CDR3 covers 17 residues. The germline gives CDR1 MNHEY, CDR2 SVGEGT. CDR3 nucleotides: TGTGCCAGCAGCAAACTTGACAGGGGGCGAAGCTCCTACGAGCAGTACTTG. Translated, it gives CASSKLDRGRSSYEQYL.

The chain recombines TRBV2 with TRBJ2-7, with 8 bases aligning to TRBD1. Looked up from germline, CDR1 is SNHLY and CDR2 is FYNNEI. The CDR3 is made up of 14 amino acids. V was clipped by 7 bases and J by 5 bases; unmatched bases: 10. Written as DNA, the CDR3 is TGTGCCAGCACGGCGGTGGGGACAGGTAACGAGCAGTACTTC. Its protein is CASTAVGTGNEQYF.

This clonotype was counted many times. The chain combines TRBV5-1 with TRBJ2-7; a weak D match, TRBD1 (5 bases). The CDR3 is 14 residues long. CDR1 is SGHRS, CDR2 YFSETQ, per germline. The germline V and J ends were trimmed by 0 bases and 4 bases, with 11 bases remaining between them. The CDR3 region has the DNA TGCGCCAGCAGCTTGGATCCAGGGCCATACGAGCAGTACTTC. Protein product: CASSLDPGPYEQYF. Looking up the rest from reference TRBV5-1 and TRBJ2-7 gives the full variable domain: KAGVTQTPRYLIKTRGQQVTLSCSPISGHRSVSWYQQTPGQGLQFLFEYFSETQRNKGNFPGRFSGRQFSNSRSEMNVSTLELGDSALYLCASSLDPGPYEQYFGPGTRLTVT.

This clonotype turned up a few times. This CDR3 is CSAMVQGAQEETQYF. Here the CDR3 DNA reads TGCAGCGCTATGGTACAGGGGGCTCAGGAAGAGACCCAGTACTTC. The chain joins TRBV29-1 to TRBJ2-5; the match to TRBD1 covers 9 bases. Germline-derived CDR1 and CDR2 are SQVTM and ANQGSEA. The V segment lost 7 bases and the J segment 3 bases; nucleotides outside the gene matches: 12. The CDR3 is made up of 15 amino acids.

J is TRBJ1-1 and V is TRBV6-6; D ambiguous. V was clipped by 11 bases and J by 7 bases, with 5 bases between them. Germline V gene sequence: CDR1 MNHNY, CDR2 SVGAGI (reference sequence). The CDR3 sequence is 8 residues long. The CDR3 here is CASNEAFF. As DNA, the CDR3 is TGTGCCTCCAATGAAGCTTTCTTT.

V usage is TRBV29-1 and J usage is TRBJ2-1; unclear D gene. V shed 4 bases and J shed 5 bases, with 9 bases lying between them. This CDR3 region has 12 residues. Germline V gene sequence: CDR1 SQVTM, CDR2 ANQGSEA. CDR3 nucleotide sequence: TGCAGCGTTGTTTACCTGGACAATGAGCAGTTCTTC. Protein product: CSVVYLDNEQFF.